This TCR beta chain was observed in a study of cytomegalovirus exposure and HLA in healthy donors. Study-wide context: About 85 million unique TCRs from HLA-typed donors were held in an early release of data. Study conclusions and caveats: Accurate prediction of HLA-A and HLA-B alleles (for most subjects) was reportedly achieved from TCR beta sequences. TCR beta chains numbering some 150 were designated cytomegalovirus-associated.

With regard to this clone: Its matching antigen is unknown.

It was with 60 Vbeta and 13 Jbeta primers that the PCR ran. Assay: immunoSEQ multiplex PCR; the TCRdb copy retains only in-frame clones and omits some. The profile shows roughly 300,000 clones, roughly 89% of them singletons. Unrecorded immune exposure was likely among donors, who were nominally healthy when sampled. The sequence was obtained from a man aged 40-55 years in good health and CMV-seropositive. The specimen sequenced was PBMCs.

Here the CDR3 reads CASRQGPGANVLTF. In nucleotides, the CDR3 is TGTGCCAGCAGGCAGGGGCCTGGGGCCAACGTCCTGACTTTC. V usage is TRBV2 and J usage is TRBJ2-6; possible D gene TRBD1, 6 bases. This CDR3 spans 14 amino acids. Trimming stripped 6 bases from V and 2 bases from J, with 8 bases between. Germline CDR1 is SNHLY and CDR2 is FYNNEI.